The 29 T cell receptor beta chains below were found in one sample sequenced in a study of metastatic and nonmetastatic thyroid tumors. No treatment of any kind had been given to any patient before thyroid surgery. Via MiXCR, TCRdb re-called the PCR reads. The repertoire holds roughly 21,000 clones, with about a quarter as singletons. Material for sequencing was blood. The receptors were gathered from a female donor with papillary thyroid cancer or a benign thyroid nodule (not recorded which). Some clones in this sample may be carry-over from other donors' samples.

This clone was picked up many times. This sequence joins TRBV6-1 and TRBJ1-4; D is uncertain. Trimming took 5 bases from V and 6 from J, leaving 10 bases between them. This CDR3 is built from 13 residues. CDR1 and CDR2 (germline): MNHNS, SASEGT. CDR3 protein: CASSLTWDEKLFF. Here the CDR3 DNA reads TGTGCCAGCAGTCTTACGTGGGATGAAAAACTGTTTTTT.

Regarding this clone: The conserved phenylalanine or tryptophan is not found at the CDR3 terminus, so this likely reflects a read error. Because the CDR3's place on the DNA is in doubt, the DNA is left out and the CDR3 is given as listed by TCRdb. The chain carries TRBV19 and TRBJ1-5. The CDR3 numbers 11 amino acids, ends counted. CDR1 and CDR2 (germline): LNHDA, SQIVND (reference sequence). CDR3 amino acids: CASSTRVTTHS.

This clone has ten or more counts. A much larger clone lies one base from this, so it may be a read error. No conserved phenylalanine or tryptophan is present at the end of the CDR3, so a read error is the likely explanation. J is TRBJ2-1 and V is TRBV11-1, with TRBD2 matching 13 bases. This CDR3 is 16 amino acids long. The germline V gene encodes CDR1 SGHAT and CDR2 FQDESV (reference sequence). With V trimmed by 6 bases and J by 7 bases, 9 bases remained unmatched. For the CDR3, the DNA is TGTGCCAGCAGTCCACTAGCGGGGGGGCTAGGGAATGAGCAGTTCCTC. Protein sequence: CASSPLAGGLGNEQFL.

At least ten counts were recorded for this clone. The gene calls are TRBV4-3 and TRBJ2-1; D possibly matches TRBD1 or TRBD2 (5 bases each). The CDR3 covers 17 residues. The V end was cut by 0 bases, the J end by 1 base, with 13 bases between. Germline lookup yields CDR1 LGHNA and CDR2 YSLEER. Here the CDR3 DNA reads TGCGCCAGCAGCCAAGATGTAGGGGACGCATCCTACAATGAGCAGTTCTTC. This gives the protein CASSQDVGDASYNEQFF.

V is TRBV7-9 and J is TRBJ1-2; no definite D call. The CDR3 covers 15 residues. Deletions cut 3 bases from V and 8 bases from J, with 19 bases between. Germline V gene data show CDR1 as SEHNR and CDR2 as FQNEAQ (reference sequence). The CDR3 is CASSLYILVLEGYTF. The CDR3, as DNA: TGTGCCAGCAGCTTGTATATTTTGGTATTGGAGGGCTACACCTTC.

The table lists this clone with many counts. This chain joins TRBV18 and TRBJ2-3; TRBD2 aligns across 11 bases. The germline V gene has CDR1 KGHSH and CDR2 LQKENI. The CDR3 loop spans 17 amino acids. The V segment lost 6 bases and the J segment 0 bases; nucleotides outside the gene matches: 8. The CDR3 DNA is TGTGCCAGCTCCCTCGAGACTAGCGGGACTAGCACAGATACGCAGTATTTT. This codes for CASSLETSGTSTDTQYF. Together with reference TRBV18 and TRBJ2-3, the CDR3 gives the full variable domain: NAGVMQNPRHLVRRRGQEARLRCSPMKGHSHVYWYRQLPEEGLKFMVYLQKENIIDESGMPKERFSAEFPKEGPSILRIQQVVRGDSAAYFCASSLETSGTSTDTQYFGPGTRLTVL.

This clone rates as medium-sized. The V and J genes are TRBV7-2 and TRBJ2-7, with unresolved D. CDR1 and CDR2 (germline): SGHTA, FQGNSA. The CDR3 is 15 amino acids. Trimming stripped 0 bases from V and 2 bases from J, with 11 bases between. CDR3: CASSLASSSAYEQYF. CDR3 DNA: TGTGCCAGCAGCTTAGCCAGTAGCTCAGCCTACGAGCAGTACTTC. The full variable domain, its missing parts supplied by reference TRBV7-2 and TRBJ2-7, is GAGVSQSPSNKVTEKGKDVELRCDPISGHTALYWYRQSLGQGLEFLIYFQGNSAPDKSGLPSDRFSAERTGGSVSTLTIQRTQQEDSAVYLCASSLASSSAYEQYFGPGTRLTVT.

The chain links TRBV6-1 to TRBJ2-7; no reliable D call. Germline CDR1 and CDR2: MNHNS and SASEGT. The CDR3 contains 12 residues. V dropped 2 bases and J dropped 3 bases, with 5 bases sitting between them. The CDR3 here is CASSELLYEQYF. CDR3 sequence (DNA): TGTGCCAGCAGTGAACTCCTCTACGAGCAGTACTTC.

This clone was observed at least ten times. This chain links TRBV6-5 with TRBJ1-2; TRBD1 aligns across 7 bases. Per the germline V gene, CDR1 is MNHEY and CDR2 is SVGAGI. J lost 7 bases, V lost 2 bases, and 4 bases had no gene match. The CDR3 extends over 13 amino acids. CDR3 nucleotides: TGTGCCAGCAGTTACACAGGGGATCGTGGCTACACCTTC. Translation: CASSYTGDRGYTF.

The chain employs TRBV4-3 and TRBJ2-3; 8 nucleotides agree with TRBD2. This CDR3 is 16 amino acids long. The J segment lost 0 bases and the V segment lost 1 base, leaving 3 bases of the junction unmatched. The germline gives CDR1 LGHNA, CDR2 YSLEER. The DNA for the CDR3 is TGCGCCAGCAGCCAAGGGGCTAGCGGGAGCACAGATACGCAGTATTTT. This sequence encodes CASSQGASGSTDTQYF.

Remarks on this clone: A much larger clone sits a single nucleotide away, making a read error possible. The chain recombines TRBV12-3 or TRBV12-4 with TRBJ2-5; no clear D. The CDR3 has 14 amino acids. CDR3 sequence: CAGSPPWCQETQYF. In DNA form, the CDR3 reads TGTGCCGGCAGCCCTCCCTGGTGCCAAGAGACCCAGTACTTC.

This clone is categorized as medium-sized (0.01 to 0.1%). CDR3 nucleotides: TGCGCCAGCAGCCCAACGACAGGGGGGAGGTCAGCTTTCTTT. Its translation is CASSPTTGGRSAFF. The chain has TRBV5-1 and TRBJ1-1; 9 bases are shared with TRBD1. The CDR3 length is 14 residues. Germline V lookup: CDR1 SGHRS, CDR2 YFSETQ. Unmatched junction bases numbered 11, after V lost 4 bases and J lost 10 bases.

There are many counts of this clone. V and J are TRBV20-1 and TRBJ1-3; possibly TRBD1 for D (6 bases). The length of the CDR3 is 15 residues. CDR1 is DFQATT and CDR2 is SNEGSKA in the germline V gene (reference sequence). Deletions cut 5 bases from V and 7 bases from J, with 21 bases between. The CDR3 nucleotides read TGCAGTGCTCAAGGGGGAGGAGGAATGAGTAACACCATATATTTT. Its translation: CSAQGGGGMSNTIYF.

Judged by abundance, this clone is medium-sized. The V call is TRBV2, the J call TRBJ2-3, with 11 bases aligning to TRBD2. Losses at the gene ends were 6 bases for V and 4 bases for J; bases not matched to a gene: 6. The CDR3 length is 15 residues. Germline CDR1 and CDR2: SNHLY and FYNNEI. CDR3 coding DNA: TGTGCCAGCAGGCCCGGGACTAGCGGCCCAGATACGCAGTATTTT. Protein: CASRPGTSGPDTQYF.

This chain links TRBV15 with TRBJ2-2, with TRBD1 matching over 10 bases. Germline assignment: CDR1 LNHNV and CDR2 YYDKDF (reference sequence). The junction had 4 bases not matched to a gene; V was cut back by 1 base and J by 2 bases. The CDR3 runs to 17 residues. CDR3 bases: TGTGCCACCAGCAGAGCACGGGACAGGGGTAACACCGGGGAGCTGTTTTTT. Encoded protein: CATSRARDRGNTGELFF.

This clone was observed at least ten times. The CDR3 DNA reads as TGTGCCAGCAGTTTATACCGGGACAGACCTAATGAAAAACTGTTTTTT. Its protein is CASSLYRDRPNEKLFF. This sequence joins TRBV27 and TRBJ1-4; 7 bases align to TRBD1. The germline gives CDR1 MNHEY, CDR2 SMNVEV (reference sequence). This CDR3 region has 16 residues. V shed 1 base, J shed 3 bases, and the junction held 5 bases outside the gene matches.

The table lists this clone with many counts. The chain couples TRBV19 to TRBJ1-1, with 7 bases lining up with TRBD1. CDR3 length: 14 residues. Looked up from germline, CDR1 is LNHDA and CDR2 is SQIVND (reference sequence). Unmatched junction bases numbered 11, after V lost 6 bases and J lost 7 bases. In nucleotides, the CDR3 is TGTGCCAGTAGCAAAGGGAGGGGACAGAATGAAGCTTTCTTT. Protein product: CASSKGRGQNEAFF. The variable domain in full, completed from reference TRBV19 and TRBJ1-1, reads DGGITQSPKYLFRKEGQNVTLSCEQNLNHDAMYWYRQDPGQGLRLIYYSQIVNDFQKGDIAEGYSVSREKKESFPLTVTSAQKNPTAFYLCASSKGRGQNEAFFGQGTRLTVV.

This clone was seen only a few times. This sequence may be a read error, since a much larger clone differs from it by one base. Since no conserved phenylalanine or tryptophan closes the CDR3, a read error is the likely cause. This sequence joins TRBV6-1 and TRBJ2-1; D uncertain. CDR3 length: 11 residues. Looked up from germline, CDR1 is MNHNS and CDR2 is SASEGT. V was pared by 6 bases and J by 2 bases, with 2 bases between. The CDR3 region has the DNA TGTGCCAGCAGCACCTACAATGAGCAGTTCATC. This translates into CASSTYNEQFI.

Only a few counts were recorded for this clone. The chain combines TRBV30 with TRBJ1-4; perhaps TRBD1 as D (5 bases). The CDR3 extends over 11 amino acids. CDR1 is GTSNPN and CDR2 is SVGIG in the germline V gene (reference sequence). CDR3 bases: TGTCTAGACAGAAACGGGGAAAAACTGTTTTTT. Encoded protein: CLDRNGEKLFF.

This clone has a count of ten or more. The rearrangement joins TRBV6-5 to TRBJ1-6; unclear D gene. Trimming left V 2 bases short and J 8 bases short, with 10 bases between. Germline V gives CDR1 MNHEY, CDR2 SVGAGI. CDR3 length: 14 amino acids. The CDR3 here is CASSYQVGYSPLHF. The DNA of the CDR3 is TGTGCCAGCAGTTACCAGGTCGGGTATTCACCCCTCCACTTT.

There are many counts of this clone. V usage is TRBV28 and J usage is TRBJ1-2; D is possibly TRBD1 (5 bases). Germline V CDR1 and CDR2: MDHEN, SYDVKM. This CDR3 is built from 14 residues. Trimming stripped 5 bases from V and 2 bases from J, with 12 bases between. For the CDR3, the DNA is TGTGCCAGCAGTCCGGGGCCAGGGAACTATGGCTACACCTTC. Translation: CASSPGPGNYGYTF.

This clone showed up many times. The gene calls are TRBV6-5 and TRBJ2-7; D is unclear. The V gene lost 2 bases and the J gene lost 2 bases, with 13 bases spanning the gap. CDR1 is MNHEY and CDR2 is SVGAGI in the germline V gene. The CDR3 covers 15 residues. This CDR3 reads CASSYVLSSTYEQYF. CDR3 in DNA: TGTGCCAGCAGTTACGTGTTGTCCAGCACCTACGAGCAGTACTTC.

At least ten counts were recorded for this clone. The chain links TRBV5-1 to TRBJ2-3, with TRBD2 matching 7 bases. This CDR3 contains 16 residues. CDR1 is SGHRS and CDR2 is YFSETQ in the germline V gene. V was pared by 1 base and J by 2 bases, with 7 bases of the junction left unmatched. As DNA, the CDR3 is TGCGCCAGCAGCTTGTCGGGGGGAGTGGACACAGATACGCAGTATTTT. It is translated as CASSLSGGVDTDTQYF.

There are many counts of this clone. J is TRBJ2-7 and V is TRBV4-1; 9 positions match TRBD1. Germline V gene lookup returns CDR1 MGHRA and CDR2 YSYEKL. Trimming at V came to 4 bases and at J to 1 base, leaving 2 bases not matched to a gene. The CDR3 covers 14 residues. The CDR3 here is CASSRGTGSYEQYF. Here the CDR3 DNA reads TGCGCCAGCAGCCGAGGGACAGGGTCCTACGAGCAGTACTTC.

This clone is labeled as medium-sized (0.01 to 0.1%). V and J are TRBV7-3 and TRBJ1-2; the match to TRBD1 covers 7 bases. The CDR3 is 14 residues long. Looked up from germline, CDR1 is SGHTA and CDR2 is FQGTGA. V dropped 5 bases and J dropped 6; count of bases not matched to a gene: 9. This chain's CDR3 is CASSRGRGLDGYTF. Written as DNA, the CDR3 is TGTGCCAGCAGCCGAGGCAGGGGGTTGGATGGCTACACCTTC.

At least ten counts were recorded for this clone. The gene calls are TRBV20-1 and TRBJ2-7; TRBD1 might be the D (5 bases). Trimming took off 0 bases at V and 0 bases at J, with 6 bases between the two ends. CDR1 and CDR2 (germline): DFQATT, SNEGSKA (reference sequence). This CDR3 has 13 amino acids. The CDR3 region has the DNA TGCAGTGCTAGAGACAGGGTCTCCTACGAGCAGTACTTC. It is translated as CSARDRVSYEQYF.

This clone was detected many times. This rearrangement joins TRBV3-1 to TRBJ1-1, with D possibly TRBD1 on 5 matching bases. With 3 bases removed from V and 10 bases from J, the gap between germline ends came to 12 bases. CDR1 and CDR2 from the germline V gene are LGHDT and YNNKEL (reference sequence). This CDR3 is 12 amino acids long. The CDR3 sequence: CASSHGDPGAFF. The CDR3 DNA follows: TGTGCCAGCAGCCATGGGGACCCGGGAGCTTTCTTT.

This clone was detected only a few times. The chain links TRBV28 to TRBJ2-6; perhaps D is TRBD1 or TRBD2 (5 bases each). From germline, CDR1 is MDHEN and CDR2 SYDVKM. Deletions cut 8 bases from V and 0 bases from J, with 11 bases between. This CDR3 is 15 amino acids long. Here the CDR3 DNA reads TGTGCCAGCCGCCCTGGGGGCTCTGGGGCCAACGTCCTGACTTTC. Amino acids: CASRPGGSGANVLTF. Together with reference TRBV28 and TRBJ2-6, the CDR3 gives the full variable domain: DVKVTQSSRYLVKRTGEKVFLECVQDMDHENMFWYRQDPGLGLRLIYFSYDVKMKEKGDIPEGYSVSREKKERFSLILESASTNQTSMYLCASRPGGSGANVLTFGAGSRLTVL.

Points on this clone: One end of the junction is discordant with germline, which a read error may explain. The CDR3 DNA reads TGTTCCAGTAGTATGAGGAGACAGGGGTCCTGGTCCTACGAGCAGTACTTC. Its translation is CSSSMRRQGSWSYEQYF. The J gene is TRBJ2-7, the V gene TRBV19; 8 nucleotides line up with TRBD1. CDR3 length: 17 amino acids. Germline values: CDR1 LNHDA, CDR2 SQIVND (reference sequence).